The 8 T cell receptor beta chains below were found in one sample sequenced in a study of molecular identifiers for immune sequencing clone quantification. TCRdb redid the calling of the PCR reads with MiXCR, one entry per CDR3 protein. The sample has about 640,000 distinct CDR3 sequences, nearly 20% seen once; the top ten hold 0.75% to 0.95%. The sequenced sample was naive CD8+ T cells from blood, with Jurkat cell RNA spiked in. Subset: FACS-sorted CD8+CD4-CCR7+CD45RA+ naive T cells. The receptor set was obtained from a human donor in good health. Some libraries in this study had Jurkat cell RNA spiked in.

The sample holds many counts of this clonotype. The chain employs TRBV4-1 and TRBJ2-7; 7 nucleotides align to TRBD1. Germline V gives CDR1 MGHRA, CDR2 YSYEKL. V shed 1 base and J 3 bases; nucleotides not matched to a gene: 9. The CDR3 covers 16 residues. DNA for the CDR3: TGCGCCAGCAGCCAAGTGTCGACAGGGCTGGGCTACGAGCAGTACTTC. It yields the protein CASSQVSTGLGYEQYF.

In its sample, this clonotype was seen a few times. The genes are TRBV6-5 and TRBJ1-6; a weak D match, TRBD1 (5 bases). This CDR3 region has 16 residues. Trimming took off 5 bases at V and 3 bases at J, with 14 bases between the two ends. Germline CDR1 MNHEY, CDR2 SVGAGI. CDR3 coding DNA: TGTGCCAGCAGTCAGGGAACCGAGGGCTATAATTCACCCCTCCACTTT. This translates into CASSQGTEGYNSPLHF.

Worth noting for this clonotype: This may come from a read error, since a much larger clone is one base off. The chain links TRBV7-9 to TRBJ2-7; TRBD1 might be the D (6 bases). CDR1 is SEHNR, CDR2 FQNEAQ, per germline (reference sequence). CDR3 length: 15 amino acids. The CDR3 reads CAGSSDSSISYEQYF. CDR3 nucleotides: TGTGCCGGCAGCTCGGACAGTTCAATCTCCTACGAGCAGTACTTC. The entire variable domain, with the rest obtained from reference TRBV7-9 and TRBJ2-7, is as follows: DTGVSQNPRHKITKRGQNVTFRCDPISEHNRLYWYRQTLGQGPEFLTYFQNEAQLEKSRLLSDRFSAERPKGSFSTLEIQRTEQGDSAMYLCAGSSDSSISYEQYFGPGTRLTVT.

The sample holds many counts of this clonotype. The chain has TRBV14 and TRBJ2-7; perhaps TRBD1 as D (6 bases). CDR1 and CDR2 (germline): SGHDN, FVKESK. The CDR3 contains 14 residues. Trimming took off 0 bases at V and 5 bases at J, with 11 bases between the two ends. The DNA of the CDR3 is TGTGCCAGCAGCCAAGAACAGGGACACGACGAGCAGTACTTC. Translating gives CASSQEQGHDEQYF.

This clonotype was seen a few times. The chain uses TRBV6-4 and TRBJ1-5; D unclear. V lost 2 bases and J lost 8, with 28 bases in between. Looked up from germline, CDR1 is MRHNA and CDR2 is SNTAGT. The CDR3 runs 19 residues. Here the CDR3 DNA reads TGTGCCAGCAGTGACGATGACTTTGTAGATCCCCTTATCATCAAGCCCCAGCATTTT. This encodes CASSDDDFVDPLIIKPQHF.

To note about this clonotype: A single base separates this from a much larger clone, so it may be a read error. The rearrangement links TRBV20-1 to TRBJ2-7, with D possibly matching TRBD2 (6 bases). The CDR3 runs to 11 residues. CDR1 DFQATT and CDR2 SNEGSKA come from the germline V gene (reference sequence). The chain's CDR3 is CSAPLASERYF. CDR3 coding DNA: TGCAGTGCACCTCTAGCGTCCGAGCGGTACTTC.

Concerning this clonotype itself: This may be a read error: a much more frequent sequence differs by one nucleotide. The V gene is TRBV20-1, the J gene TRBJ2-3, with 11 bases fitting TRBD2. The CDR3 runs 15 residues. Losses at the gene ends were 1 base for V and 2 bases for J; bases not matched to a gene: 2. Per germline, CDR1 DFQATT and CDR2 SNEGSKA (reference sequence). The CDR3 spells CSARASGRNTDTQYF. CDR3 nucleotides: TGCAGTGCTAGAGCTAGCGGGAGGAACACAGATACGCAGTATTTT.

There are a few counts of this clonotype. The V call is TRBV5-4, the J call TRBJ2-7, with D maybe TRBD1 (5 bases). V lost 3 bases, J lost 5 bases, and 24 bases lay in between. The germline CDR1 and CDR2 sequences are SGHNT and YYREEE (reference sequence). The CDR3 is made up of 17 amino acids. The DNA for the CDR3 is TGTGCCAGCAGCTCCCAACCGCAGGGAAGTTTGACCCACGAGCAGTACTTC. Encoded protein: CASSSQPQGSLTHEQYF.